This T cell receptor (beta chain) was sequenced for a study of cytomegalovirus exposure and HLA in healthy donors. Donors came from a validation cohort of fewer than 150 subjects, distinct from the first 666-subject cohort. Study-wide results and caveats: Associated with cytomegalovirus, according to the listing, were 164 TCR beta chains. In a later analysis, first-cohort TCR clusters were found to tend to co-occur in the approximately 120 validation repertoires. As confirmed in vitro, three CMV-associated chains were specific for CMV antigens.

This clone was detected a few times. Its specificity is not known. TCRdb's table, derived via immunoSEQ multiplex PCR, lists solely in-frame clones and lacks some. The table shows tens of thousands of clones, with 94% occurring only once. The receptor's source is a man aged 18 to 29 in good health and CMV-seropositive. Specimen: PBMCs.

CDR3: CASTADRGYEQYF. The CDR3 nucleotides read TGTGCCAGCACTGCGGACAGGGGCTACGAGCAGTACTTC. This chain links TRBV2 with TRBJ2-7; the match to TRBD1 covers 9 bases. Germline CDR1 and CDR2: SNHLY and FYNNEI. The CDR3 spans 13 residues. V was pared by 7 bases and J by 3 bases, with 4 bases of the junction left unmatched.